This record covers a single T cell receptor beta chain. What it recognizes is unknown. CDR3 length equals 13 residues. V lost 0 bases to trimming and J lost 4 bases, with 7 bases between them. Per germline, CDR1 SGHKS and CDR2 YYEKEE (reference sequence). Libraries were prepared by immunoSEQ multiplex PCR; TCRdb keeps only in-frame clonotypes and omits some of them. The data hold around 43,000 clones, with 70% to 90% observed a single time. The sample belongs to a study of T cells in localized non-small cell lung cancer. General study points: Among the top 100 tumor clones, a median around 60 appeared in adjacent lung. The greatest T cell clonality was found in uninvolved adjacent lung (higher than in tumor).

The clonotype comes from a man aged 18 to 50 with stage I lung adenocarcinoma. This material consisted of peripheral blood, taken before any cancer treatment. The chain carries TRBV5-5 and TRBJ1-1, with D perhaps matching TRBD1 (6 bases). As DNA, the CDR3 is TGTGCCAGCAGCTTGGACAGGGCCACTGAAGCTTTCTTT. Its translation: CASSLDRATEAFF.